The source of this T cell receptor (beta chain) is a study of OX40 agonist ivuxolimab in advanced cancers. Whole-study findings and limits: CD8+ T cells showed, on average, more clonal expansion than CD4+ cells.

This clone was observed a handful of times. No antigen is known for it. Profiled with immunoSEQ multiplex PCR; TCRdb holds only in-frame clones, not every one. Found here are just over 70,000 clones, 84% of them singletons; the top ten hold around 0.75%. Germline CDR1 SGHKS, CDR2 YYEKEE (reference sequence). The CDR3 loop spans 16 amino acids. Trimming removed 2 bases at V and 1 base at J, with 14 bases between. The study sampled blood at baseline, cycle 4 day 1, and cycle 7 day 1. The receptor was isolated from an adult with an advanced solid tumor such as melanoma, head and neck, liver or kidney cancer. The input for sequencing was CD4+ or CD8+ T cells sorted from blood, taken in a trial of the OX40 agonist ivuxolimab. The chain has TRBV5-5 and TRBJ2-3; D remains ambiguous. CDR3 coding DNA: TGTGCCAGCAGCTTTGGCCCCTCACCAGGCACAGATACGCAGTATTTT. Translating it yields CASSFGPSPGTDTQYF.